This TCR beta chain was recorded in a study of identical twins. Using its own MiXCR run on the 5' RACE reads, TCRdb lists one record per CDR3 protein. Here the sample spans 350,000 or so distinct CDR3 sequences, about 12% being singletons. With 1 base removed from V and 8 bases from J, the gap between germline ends came to 15 bases. Germline CDR1 reads LGHDT; CDR2 reads YNNKEL (reference sequence). CDR3 length: 15 amino acids. This sample was also put to use in a study of yellow fever vaccine responses in identical twins.

V gene TRBV3-1 combines with J gene TRBJ2-1; D is ambiguous. Sequencing was carried out using CD8+ T cells sorted from blood. The receptor's source is a woman aged 18-29 years in good health. CDR3 sequence: CASSQVSVVVDEQFF. The CDR3 nucleotides are TGTGCCAGCAGCCAAGTGTCGGTAGTGGTTGATGAGCAGTTCTTC.